Listed below are T cell receptor beta chains from one sample, sequenced in a study of molecular identifiers for immune sequencing clone quantification. TCRdb analysed the PCR reads with MiXCR anew, one entry per CDR3 protein. This sample has roughly 9,700 distinct CDR3 sequences, with around a fifth found just once. Sequencing input: naive CD8+ T cells from blood, with Jurkat cell RNA spiked in. The receptor set was obtained from a human donor in good health. Some libraries in this study had Jurkat cell RNA spiked in. Each CDR3 is given with its conserved first and last residue. D genes are given only for firm matches. Clone size appears in some rows only: once, few, many, or a class for an expanded clone.

>TRBV15|few|TRBJ2-1|TRBD2
TGTGCCACCGGGCAGCGGGAGGATGAGCAGTTCTTC
CATGQREDEQFF
>TRBV5-3|many|TRBJ2-1|TRBD1
TGTGCCAGCCAGGGGGCGTTAGTCGATGAGCAGTTCTTC
CASQGALVDEQFF
>TRBV27|medium-sized|TRBJ2-6|NA
TGTGCCAGCAGTTCCCCAGGGGCCAACGTCCTGACTTTC
CASSSPGANVLTF
>TRBV25-1|medium-sized|TRBJ2-7|TRBD2
TGTGCCAGCAGTGAATCCCTAGCGGGAGGGTGGGAGCAGTACTTC
CASSESLAGGWEQYF
>TRBV20-1|medium-sized|TRBJ2-3|NA
TGCAGTGCTAGAGATATGGGTCGCGGGGGCACAGATACGCAGTATTTT
CSARDMGRGGTDTQYF
>TRBV11-2|medium-sized|TRBJ2-3|TRBD2
TGTGCCAGCAGTTACCCCCAGGGAGGGCCCGGCGATACGCAGTATTTT
CASSYPQGGPGDTQYF
>TRBV12-3/TRBV12-4|many|TRBJ1-2|NA
TGTGCCAGCACCCCGGGGGGGGCTAACTATGGCTACACCTTC
CASTPGGANYGYTF
>TRBV7-6|once|TRBJ2-1|TRBD2
TGTGCCAGCAGCGATCTAGCGGGAGTTACCGATGAGCAGTTCTTC
CASSDLAGVTDEQFF
>TRBV13|few|TRBJ2-2|TRBD1
TGTGCCAGCAGCTTGGAAGGGGGCCAGAACACCGGGGAGCTGTTTTTT
CASSLEGGQNTGELFF
>TRBV2|medium-sized|TRBJ1-2|NA
TGTGCCGGGATCGAGGGGCGAACCCAGACCTATGGCTACACCTTC
CAGIEGRTQTYGYTF
>TRBV20-1|medium-sized|TRBJ2-7|TRBD2
TGCAGTGCTAGGAGGCTAGCGGGAGTTGGAGAGCAGTACTTC
CSARRLAGVGEQYF
>TRBV13|NA|TRBJ1-1|TRBD1
TGTGCCAGCAGCCCCGGGACAGGGGTCACTGAAGCTTTCTTT
CASSPGTGVTEAFF
>TRBV9|many|TRBJ1-6|NA
TGTGCCAGCAGCGGCCGCCAGGACGTCTCCTATAATTCACCCCTCCACTTT
CASSGRQDVSYNSPLHF
>TRBV7-6|few|TRBJ2-1|TRBD2
TGTGCCAGCAGCTTTTCGCCTAGCGGCATTGCTAGCGAGCAGTTCTTC
CASSFSPSGIASEQFF
>TRBV5-6|many|TRBJ2-3|NA
TGTGCCAGCAGCGACAGGTTTTTCACAGATACGCAGTATTTT
CASSDRFFTDTQYF
>TRBV4-1|medium-sized|TRBJ1-1|NA
TGCGCCAGCAGCCAAGGGGGAGTAGGGGAAACCACTGAAGCTTTCTTT
CASSQGGVGETTEAFF